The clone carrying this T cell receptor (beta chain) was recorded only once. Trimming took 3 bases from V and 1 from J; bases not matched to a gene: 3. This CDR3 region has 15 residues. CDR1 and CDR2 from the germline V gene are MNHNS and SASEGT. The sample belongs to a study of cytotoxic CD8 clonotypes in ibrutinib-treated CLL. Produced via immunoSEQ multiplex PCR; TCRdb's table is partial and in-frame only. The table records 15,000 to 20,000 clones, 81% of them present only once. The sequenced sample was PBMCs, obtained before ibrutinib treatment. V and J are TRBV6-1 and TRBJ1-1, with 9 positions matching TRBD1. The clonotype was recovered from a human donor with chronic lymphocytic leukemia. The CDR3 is CASSDWGQGNTEAFF. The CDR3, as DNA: TGTGCCAGCAGTGATTGGGGACAGGGGAACACTGAAGCTTTCTTT.